This record looks at one T cell receptor (beta chain) sequence and its context. The sample belongs to a study of blood T cell repertoires in COVID-19. Trimming shortened V by 7 bases and J by 6 bases, and 12 bases separated the two germline ends. Germline CDR1 reads SNHLY; CDR2 reads FYNNEI. The CDR3 runs 12 residues. Sequenced by immunoSEQ multiplex PCR; TCRdb stores in-frame clones only, minus some. The sample carries roughly 69,000 clones, more than 75% recorded once. The clonotype originates from a man aged 55 to 69 with COVID-19, enrolled during active disease. V usage is TRBV2 and J usage is TRBJ2-5; possibly TRBD1 for D (6 bases). The source material was peripheral blood. CDR3 nucleotides: TGTGCCAGCAAAAGGACAGCACAGACCCAGTACTTC. Encoded protein: CASKRTAQTQYF.